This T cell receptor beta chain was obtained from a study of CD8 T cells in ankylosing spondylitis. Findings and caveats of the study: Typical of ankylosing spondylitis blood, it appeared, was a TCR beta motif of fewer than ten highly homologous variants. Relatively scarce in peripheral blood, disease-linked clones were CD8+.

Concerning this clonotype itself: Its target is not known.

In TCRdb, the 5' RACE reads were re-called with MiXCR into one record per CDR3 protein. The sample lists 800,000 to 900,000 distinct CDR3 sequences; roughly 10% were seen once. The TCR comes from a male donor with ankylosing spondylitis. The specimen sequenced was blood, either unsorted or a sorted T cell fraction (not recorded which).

The CDR3 loop reads CASSRSGQIGTDTQYF. The CDR3 DNA sequence: TGTGCCAGCAGTCGTTCCGGACAGATAGGCACAGATACGCAGTATTTT. The V call is TRBV7-2, the J call TRBJ2-3; D is perhaps TRBD1 (6 bases). CDR1 and CDR2 (germline): SGHTA, FQGNSA. This CDR3 spans 16 amino acids. The V and J ends lost 6 bases and 1 base respectively, with 17 bases between them.